The rows below give T cell receptor beta chains drawn from one sample of a study of T cell responses to AZD1222 COVID-19 vaccine. The assay was immunoSEQ multiplex PCR, and TCRdb's table has in-frame clones only and misses some. The sample consists of 70,000 to 75,000 clones, roughly nine tenths of them appearing once. The sample consisted of peripheral blood, taken 28 days after the second AZD1222 dose. These receptors originate from an adult who received the AZD1222 COVID-19 vaccine. Both conserved end residues are trimmed from each CDR3. The order of the fields is V gene, J gene, CDR3 length, CDR3 protein.

TRBV19,TRBJ1-1,13,ASRSQTALNTEAF
TRBV5-1,TRBJ1-3,14,ASSNEQGPSGNTIY
TRBV5-1,TRBJ2-1,13,ASSLEAGSYNEQF
TRBV27,TRBJ2-5,14,ASSSPLAGGGETQY
TRBV7-9,TRBJ2-7,10,ASSLSRNEQY
TRBV9,TRBJ2-7,13,ASSVGGPNEGEQY
TRBV5-6,TRBJ1-4,12,ASSLVATNEKLF
TRBV30,TRBJ1-1,11,AWKRGLDTEAF
TRBV6-6,TRBJ1-6,13,ASRLPGQVNSPLH
TRBV7-2,TRBJ2-1,12,ASVDLGTYNEQF
TRBV3-1/TRBV3-2,TRBJ2-7,11,ASSPSPVHEQY
TRBV18,TRBJ1-1,13,ASSPRLQGGSEAF
TRBV3-1/TRBV3-2,TRBJ1-1,11,ASSQRVTGEAF
TRBV7-8,TRBJ1-5,13,ASSLARGGNQPQH
TRBV6-5,TRBJ1-2,13,ASTPAGGTDYGYT
TRBV6-5,TRBJ1-2,10,ASSHDGYGYT
TRBV6-1,TRBJ1-3,14,ASSDGPPGGGNTIY
TRBV29-1,TRBJ2-5,11,SAPSSGGVTQY